One sample yielded the 23 T cell receptor beta chains listed below, sequenced in a study of CD8+ T cells in alopecia areata. Extracted RNA was reverse transcribed, and the resulting cDNA served as sequencing template. The table came from immunoSEQ multiplex PCR; TCRdb's copy has only in-frame clones and leaves some out. The sample lists 150,000 or so clones, roughly 50% seen once, with approximately 7% in the top ten. Sequencing input: CD4+ T cells sorted from blood. The receptors derive from a human donor with alopecia areata.

In this sample, this clone turned up a few times. The gene calls are TRBV6-6 and TRBJ2-7; 7 bases fit TRBD1. V lost 7 bases to trimming and J lost 1 base; unmatched junction nucleotides: 4. The CDR3 is made up of 13 amino acids. The V gene's germline CDR1 is MNHNY and CDR2 SVGAGI (reference sequence). CDR3 loop: CASTRGQSYEQYF. The CDR3 coding sequence is TGTGCCAGCACCAGGGGACAGTCCTACGAGCAGTACTTC.

The chain links TRBV30 to TRBJ2-7; D gene unclear. CDR1 and CDR2 from the germline V gene are GTSNPN and SVGIG (reference sequence). The CDR3 consists of 14 residues. Trimming removed 2 bases at V and 2 bases at J, with 13 bases between. CDR3 residues: CAWSPARVPYEQYF. CDR3 DNA: TGTGCCTGGAGTCCAGCCCGCGTTCCCTACGAGCAGTACTTC. Complete variable domain (other parts from reference TRBV30 and TRBJ2-7): SQTIHQWPATLVQPVGSPLSLECTVEGTSNPNLYWYRQAAGRGLQLLFYSVGIGQISSEVPQNLSASRPQDRQFILSSKKLLLSDSGFYLCAWSPARVPYEQYFGPGTRLTVT.

This chain links TRBV30 with TRBJ1-2; D gene ambiguous. With 0 bases removed from V and 7 bases from J, the gap between germline ends came to 15 bases. Germline CDR1 reads GTSNPN; CDR2 reads SVGIG (reference sequence). The CDR3 consists of 14 residues. CDR3 DNA sequence: TGTGCCTGGAGTGTACGAGAAGCTTCGAGTGGCTACACCTTC. This translates into CAWSVREASSGYTF. Complete variable domain (other parts from reference TRBV30 and TRBJ1-2): SQTIHQWPATLVQPVGSPLSLECTVEGTSNPNLYWYRQAAGRGLQLLFYSVGIGQISSEVPQNLSASRPQDRQFILSSKKLLLSDSGFYLCAWSVREASSGYTFGSGTRLTVV.

The chain joins TRBV19 to TRBJ2-3; TRBD1 agrees at 9 bases. The CDR3 covers 16 residues. Unmatched junction bases numbered 5, after V lost 0 bases and J lost 4 bases. Germline V CDR1 and CDR2: LNHDA, SQIVND (reference sequence). CDR3 sequence: CASSIDLGQGADTQYF. CDR3 bases: TGTGCCAGTAGTATAGACCTGGGACAGGGAGCAGATACGCAGTATTTT.

V gene TRBV7-9 combines with J gene TRBJ2-2; 8 bases are shared with TRBD1. CDR3 length: 17 amino acids. With 5 bases clipped from V and 3 bases from J, the junction kept 11 bases outside the gene matches. Germline V gene sequence: CDR1 SEHNR, CDR2 FQNEAQ (reference sequence). The CDR3 protein is CASSAASDRGDTGELFF. The CDR3 DNA reads as TGTGCCAGCAGCGCCGCCTCCGACAGGGGAGACACCGGGGAGCTGTTTTTT.

The chain recombines TRBV5-1 with TRBJ2-7; D is unclear. CDR1 SGHRS and CDR2 YFSETQ come from the germline V gene. The V end was cut by 0 bases, the J end by 2 bases, with 9 bases between. The CDR3 is 14 residues long. The CDR3 sequence is CASSLETPTYEQYF. CDR3 DNA: TGCGCCAGCAGCTTGGAGACACCAACCTACGAGCAGTACTTC.

In this sample, this clone turned up a few times. The gene calls are TRBV29-1 and TRBJ2-3, with a possible D match to TRBD1 (5 bases). Germline assignment: CDR1 SQVTM and CDR2 ANQGSEA. The CDR3 has 17 amino acids. Deletions cut 0 bases from V and 1 base from J, with 17 bases between. CDR3 sequence reads: CSVEDPWGSKGTDTQYF. CDR3 nucleotide sequence: TGCAGCGTTGAAGATCCCTGGGGCTCAAAGGGCACAGATACGCAGTATTTT.

This clone was seen only once. The chain has TRBV29-1 and TRBJ1-2; possibly TRBD1 for D (5 bases). This CDR3 is 14 amino acids long. The V end was cut by 8 bases, the J end by 1 base, with 17 bases between. The germline gives CDR1 SQVTM, CDR2 ANQGSEA. CDR3 sequence (DNA): TGCAGCCTCCGACGGGACGGGGGTAACTATGGCTACACCTTC. Residues: CSLRRDGGNYGYTF. Together with reference TRBV29-1 and TRBJ1-2, the CDR3 gives the full variable domain: SAVISQKPSRDICQRGTSLTIQCQVDSQVTMMFWYRQQPGQSLTLIATANQGSEATYESGFVIDKFPISRPNLTFSTLTVSNMSPEDSSIYLCSLRRDGGNYGYTFGSGTRLTVV.

This clone was seen a handful of times. V usage is TRBV30 and J usage is TRBJ1-5; D might be TRBD1 (6 bases). V shed 3 bases and J shed 5 bases, with 11 bases lying between them. Looked up from germline, CDR1 is GTSNPN and CDR2 is SVGIG (reference sequence). The CDR3 consists of 13 residues. CDR3 nucleotide sequence: TGTGCCTGGAGCCCACAGGGCGATCAGCCCCAGCATTTT. Amino acid sequence: CAWSPQGDQPQHF.

The chain couples TRBV28 to TRBJ1-5; 11 nucleotides match TRBD1. Unmatched junction bases numbered 9, after V lost 6 bases and J lost 11 bases. The CDR3 length is 14 residues. In germline, CDR1 is MDHEN, CDR2 SYDVKM. The CDR3 reads CASSHGTGGEAQHF. CDR3 coding DNA: TGTGCCAGCAGCCACGGGACAGGGGGAGAAGCCCAGCATTTT.

V and J are TRBV27 and TRBJ1-5, with D possibly being TRBD1 (6 bases). There are 13 residues in the CDR3. The V gene's germline CDR1 is MNHEY and CDR2 SMNVEV (reference sequence). Trimming removed 6 bases at V and 4 bases at J, with 10 bases between. CDR3 residues: CASSFDRNQPQHF. The DNA for the CDR3 is TGTGCCAGCAGCTTTGACAGGAATCAGCCCCAGCATTTT.

The chain uses TRBV29-1 and TRBJ2-3, with no clear D. CDR1 and CDR2 from the germline V gene are SQVTM and ANQGSEA. This CDR3 has 13 amino acids. Trimming shortened V by 4 bases and J by 5 bases, and 13 bases separated the two germline ends. CDR3 DNA: TGCAGCGTTGTAGGGCTAGTCGTAGATACGCAGTATTTT. Translation: CSVVGLVVDTQYF.

V is TRBV5-1 and J is TRBJ1-1; D gene uncertain. The CDR3 has 16 amino acids. V dropped 5 bases and J dropped 1 base, with 18 bases sitting between them. CDR1 SGHRS and CDR2 YFSETQ come from the germline V gene. Here the CDR3 DNA reads TGCGCCAGCAGGTCGTCGGCAGGAGGAAGGAACACTGAAGCTTTCTTT. It specifies CASRSSAGGRNTEAFF.

The rearrangement joins TRBV27 to TRBJ1-5, with 7 bases identical to TRBD1. CDR1 MNHEY and CDR2 SMNVEV come from the germline V gene (reference sequence). This CDR3 contains 13 residues. V lost 5 bases, J lost 11 bases, and 9 bases stayed unmatched. CDR3 coding DNA: TGTGCCAGCAGTCAGAGACAGGGTCTGACCCAGCATTTT. It codes for CASSQRQGLTQHF.

This chain connects TRBV28 to TRBJ2-2; the D gene could be TRBD1 or TRBD2 (6 bases each). The length of the CDR3 is 14 residues. Deletions cut 10 bases from V and 1 base from J, with 13 bases between. Germline V CDR1 and CDR2: MDHEN, SYDVKM. CDR3 in DNA: TGTGCCATCGCGGGACACCGGAACACCGGGGAGCTGTTTTTT. Translation: CAIAGHRNTGELFF.

This clone was counted between two and nine times. The gene calls are TRBV29-1 and TRBJ1-1, with D unresolved. The CDR3 length is 13 residues. Germline V gene lookup returns CDR1 SQVTM and CDR2 ANQGSEA. Trimming stripped 6 bases from V and 4 bases from J, with 15 bases between. CDR3 bases: TGCAGCGTCGTAGGGTTGTCGGGCACTGAAGCTTTCTTT. This gives the protein CSVVGLSGTEAFF. The full variable domain, its missing parts supplied by reference TRBV29-1 and TRBJ1-1, is SAVISQKPSRDICQRGTSLTIQCQVDSQVTMMFWYRQQPGQSLTLIATANQGSEATYESGFVIDKFPISRPNLTFSTLTVSNMSPEDSSIYLCSVVGLSGTEAFFGQGTRLTVV.

This chain joins TRBV10-3 and TRBJ2-6; 7 positions match TRBD1. Trimming cost V 2 bases and J 0 bases; bases outside gene matches: 7. The CDR3 length is 18 residues. The germline gives CDR1 ENHRY, CDR2 SYGVKD. DNA of the CDR3: TGTGCCATCAGTGAGCCCTTGACAGGGCCCTCTGGGGCCAACGTCCTGACTTTC. Translation gives CAISEPLTGPSGANVLTF.

V is TRBV5-4 and J is TRBJ2-2, with TRBD1 matching over 8 bases. CDR1 and CDR2 from the germline V gene are SGHNT and YYREEE (reference sequence). J lost 0 bases, V lost 4 bases, and 5 bases had no gene match. The CDR3 loop spans 16 amino acids. CDR3 DNA sequence: TGTGCCAGCAGCGTGCCAGGGGGCACGAACACCGGGGAGCTGTTTTTT. Translation gives CASSVPGGTNTGELFF. Full variable domain (outside the CDR3, taken from reference TRBV5-4 and TRBJ2-2): ETGVTQSPTHLIKTRGQQVTLRCSSQSGHNTVSWYQQALGQGPQFIFQYYREEENGRGNFPPRFSGLQFPNYSSELNVNALELDDSALYLCASSVPGGTNTGELFFGEGSRLTVL.

The CDR3 nucleotides are TGCGCCAGCAGCAGGAGGGGACAGACGACTAACACTGAAGCTTTCTTT. Translating gives CASSRRGQTTNTEAFF. The rearrangement uses TRBV5-1 and TRBJ1-1, with 7 positions matching TRBD1. Trimming removed 4 bases from V and 2 bases from J; junction bases left unmatched: 11. The length of the CDR3 is 16 residues. Germline V gene data show CDR1 as SGHRS and CDR2 as YFSETQ.

This clone occurred a few times. V gene TRBV7-9 combines with J gene TRBJ2-1; the D gene is possibly TRBD1 (5 bases). V dropped 2 bases and J dropped 5 bases, with 10 bases sitting between them. CDR1 is SEHNR and CDR2 is FQNEAQ in the germline V gene (reference sequence). The CDR3 is 14 residues long. In DNA, the CDR3 is TGTGCCAGCAGCTTATTGCCAGGGCACAATGAGCAGTTCTTC. Amino acids: CASSLLPGHNEQFF. The full variable domain, in which reference TRBV7-9 and TRBJ2-1 provide the parts outside the CDR3, is DTGVSQNPRHKITKRGQNVTFRCDPISEHNRLYWYRQTLGQGPEFLTYFQNEAQLEKSRLLSDRFSAERPKGSFSTLEIQRTEQGDSAMYLCASSLLPGHNEQFFGPGTRLTVL.

The rearrangement joins TRBV27 to TRBJ2-5; D not resolved. This CDR3 contains 13 residues. Per the germline V gene, CDR1 is MNHEY and CDR2 is SMNVEV (reference sequence). The germline V and J ends were trimmed by 1 base and 3 bases, with 6 bases remaining between them. CDR3 protein: CASSLWAEETQYF. In DNA, the CDR3 is TGTGCCAGCAGTTTATGGGCAGAAGAGACCCAGTACTTC.

The V and J genes are TRBV7-3 and TRBJ2-3; the match to TRBD1 covers 9 bases. J was trimmed by 4 bases and V by 5 bases; bases with no gene match: 4. The CDR3 has 14 amino acids. The germline V gene has CDR1 SGHTA and CDR2 FQGTGA. CDR3 protein: CASSRDRVADTQYF. The CDR3 nucleotides are TGTGCCAGCAGCCGGGACAGGGTGGCAGATACGCAGTATTTT. The complete variable domain, with remaining parts taken from reference TRBV7-3 and TRBJ2-3, reads GAGVSQTPSNKVTEKGKYVELRCDPISGHTALYWYRQSLGQGPEFLIYFQGTGAADDSGLPNDRFFAVRPEGSVSTLKIQRTERGDSAVYLCASSRDRVADTQYFGPGTRLTVL.

This chain connects TRBV5-1 to TRBJ2-3; 8 nucleotides match TRBD1. The V segment lost 4 bases and the J segment 2 bases; nucleotides outside the gene matches: 6. The CDR3 length is 15 residues. CDR1 SGHRS and CDR2 YFSETQ come from the germline V gene. Here the CDR3 reads CASSQWGQDTDTQYF. In DNA form, the CDR3 reads TGCGCCAGCAGCCAGTGGGGACAGGACACAGATACGCAGTATTTT.